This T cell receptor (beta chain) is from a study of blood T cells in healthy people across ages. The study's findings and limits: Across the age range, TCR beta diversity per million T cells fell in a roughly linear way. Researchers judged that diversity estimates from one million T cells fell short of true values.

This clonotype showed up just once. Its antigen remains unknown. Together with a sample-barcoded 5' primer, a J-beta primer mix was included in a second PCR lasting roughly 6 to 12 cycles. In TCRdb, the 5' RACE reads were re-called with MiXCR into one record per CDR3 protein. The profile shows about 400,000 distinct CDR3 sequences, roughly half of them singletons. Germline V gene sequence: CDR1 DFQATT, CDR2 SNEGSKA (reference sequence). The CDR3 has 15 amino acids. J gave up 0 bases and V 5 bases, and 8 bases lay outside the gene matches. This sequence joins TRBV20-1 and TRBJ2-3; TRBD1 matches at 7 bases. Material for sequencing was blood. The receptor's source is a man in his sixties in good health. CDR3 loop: CSALAGTASTDTQYF. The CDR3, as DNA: TGCAGTGCTCTGGCCGGGACAGCTAGCACAGATACGCAGTATTTT.